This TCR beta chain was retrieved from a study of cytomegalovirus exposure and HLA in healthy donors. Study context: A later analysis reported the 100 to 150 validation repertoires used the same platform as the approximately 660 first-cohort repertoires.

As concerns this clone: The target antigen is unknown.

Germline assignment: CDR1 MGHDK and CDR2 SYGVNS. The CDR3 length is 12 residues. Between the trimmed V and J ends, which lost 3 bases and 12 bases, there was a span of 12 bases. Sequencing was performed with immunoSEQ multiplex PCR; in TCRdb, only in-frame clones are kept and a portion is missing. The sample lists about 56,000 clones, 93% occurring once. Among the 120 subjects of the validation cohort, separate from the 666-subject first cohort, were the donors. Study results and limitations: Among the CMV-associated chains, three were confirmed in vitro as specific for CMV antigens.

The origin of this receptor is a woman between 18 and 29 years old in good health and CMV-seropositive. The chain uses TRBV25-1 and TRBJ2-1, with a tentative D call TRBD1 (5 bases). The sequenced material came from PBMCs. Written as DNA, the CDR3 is TGTGCCAGCAGTGAGGGGCCGGCGAGGCAGTTCTTC. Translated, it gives CASSEGPARQFF.